This T cell receptor (beta chain) originates from a study of early T cells in non-severe SARS-CoV-2 infection. This clonotype was seen a few times. Each CDR3 protein gets one entry after TCRdb re-called the 5' RACE reads with MiXCR. This table has 90,000 to 120,000 distinct CDR3 sequences, more than 9.5% appearing once. The ends were cut back, 3 bases at V and 7 bases at J, with 10 bases in the middle. Germline-derived CDR1 and CDR2 are LNHDA and SQIVND (reference sequence). The CDR3 runs to 12 residues. This clonotype was sampled from an adult who was a healthcare worker with PCR-confirmed SARS-CoV-2 infection or an uninfected control (not recorded which). Material: whole blood. The chain combines TRBV19 with TRBJ2-7; D call uncertain. CDR3 sequence (DNA): TGTGCCAGTAGTATCTCAGCTGGGGAGCAGTACTTC. Encoded protein: CASSISAGEQYF.